This T cell receptor (beta chain) appears in the sequencing data of a study of type 1 regulatory T cells. Study results and caveats: Compared with non-Tr1 cells, Tr1 cells showed a narrower TCR repertoire.

This clonotype was detected a few times. The target antigen is unknown. TCRdb reanalysed the reads using MiXCR and keeps one entry per CDR3 protein. The repertoire holds about 59,000 distinct CDR3 sequences, 55% to 65% seen once, with 1.5% to 2% in the top ten. The length of the CDR3 is 13 residues. Trimming left V 0 bases short and J 2 bases short, with 5 bases between. CDR1 and CDR2 (germline): LGHNA, YNFKEQ. This TCR derives from a human donor in good health. The rearrangement joins TRBV4-2 to TRBJ2-7; no clear D. The sequenced sample was cultured non-Tr1 T cells, either the whole culture or a sorted T cell fraction (not recorded which). The CDR3 reads CASSQDLTYEQYF. The CDR3 region has the DNA TGTGCCAGCAGCCAAGATTTGACCTACGAGCAGTACTTC.